A selection of T cell receptor beta chains follows, all from one sample in a study of T cell responses to AZD1222 COVID-19 vaccine. The repertoire was sequenced with immunoSEQ multiplex PCR; TCRdb's copy has only in-frame clones and lacks some. The sample consists of about 130,000 clones, approximately 90% of them appearing once. This material consisted of peripheral blood, taken on day 0 of AZD1222 vaccination. The origin of the receptors is an adult in good health. Each CDR3 is given without its conserved first and last residue.

v_call | cdr3_aa
TRBV7-8 | ASSLARNTEAF
TRBV7-9 | ASSPAGGIAFYEQY
TRBV19 | ASSPGLNYNEQF
TRBV27 | ASSGTASSYNSPLH
TRBV30 | AWSVTPPGLAGPSYEQY
TRBV6-2/TRBV6-3 | ASSYRASPYNEQF
TRBV7-3 | ASSLGTPNSPLH
TRBV5-1 | ASGTGLSNEQF
TRBV28 | ASRSNRGSNQPQH
TRBV7-2 | ASRSDRGSNTEAF
TRBV13 | ASSLRWNTEAF
TRBV7-9 | ASSATSGGNTGELF
TRBV15 | ATSRVLSGEETQY
TRBV5-4 | ASSPRAGDQETQY
TRBV19 | ATALLLGGRHGYT
TRBV19 | ASSISGVGNQPQH
TRBV2 | ASSPRGLAGGSSYNEQF
TRBV5-1 | ASRWGYSNEKLF
TRBV18 | ASSPTGQINQPQH
TRBV3-1/TRBV3-2 | ASSVSGAHNEQF
TRBV19 | ASSSRGNSGANVLT
TRBV6-5 | ASSLYERDTEAF
TRBV27 | ASRMSGPKEGYT
TRBV7-9 | ASSFSGGSYNEQF
TRBV3-1/TRBV3-2 | ASSQDLVATEAF
TRBV12-2 | ASRSSRLAGEVGNEQF
TRBV6-5 | ASRRDRQDQPQH
TRBV7-6 | ASRTGAPGNTIY
TRBV5-4 | ASSLAGGLQTGELF
TRBV19 | ASSIRDGGSYEQY
TRBV18 | ASKNKAGTNTGELF
TRBV11-2 | ASSRGQSGGYT
TRBV7-3 | ASSFTGRTEAF
TRBV27 | ASSLSFLRDTEKLF
TRBV28 | ASSSLDRELF
TRBV10-1 | ANNREEDNSPLH
TRBV6-5 | ASSYVGEQY
TRBV12-3/TRBV12-4 | ASSLFEKLF
TRBV10-3 | AIITNYGYT
TRBV7-8 | ASSLAASGAPYEQY
TRBV6-5 | ATRAIGGNSPLH
TRBV5-1 | ASSRGQLYGYT
TRBV6-4 | ASSDSAGDRNEQF
TRBV2 | ASTQGVYSGANVLT
TRBV5-4 | ASSRDSGSQETQY
TRBV7-9 | ASSTRLAGAQETQY
TRBV4-2 | ASSQKRGDTDTQY
TRBV9 | ASSRVDANYGYT
TRBV2 | ASSDRTSSYEQY
TRBV27 | ASSFLMDPGQTLDEQY
TRBV27 | ASSLSPSRLGSYNEQF
TRBV29-1 | SVVRGGTGTNTEAF
TRBV24-1 | ATSDFPLGYEQY